This TCR beta chain was captured in a study of blood T cell repertoires in COVID-19 (dated by TCRdb to 2019 to 2021). Broadly, across the study: Collaborator samples came from the United States, Italy and Spain and covered acute and convalescent phases of COVID-19. The dataset comprised deeply sampled blood TCRbeta repertoires from subjects exposed to, actively infected with, or recovered from COVID-19. The samples were drawn from the first 160 participants of the ongoing ImmuneRACE study and from roughly 1,300 subjects provided by 6 global collaborators. The prospective study material was composed of cDNA or gDNA derived from T cells, B-cell-depleted T cells, or PBMCs. The repertoires were released in a freely available public database intended as a resource for research on the immune response to SARS-CoV-2. HLA class I and class II types, where available, came from metadata supplied by the sample provider rather than from assay-based typing. Sample metadata almost always included a de-identified subject ID, COVID-19 status, age in years and sex.

TCRbeta CDR3 regions were amplified from genomic DNA by means of the immunoSEQ Assay, a bias-controlled multiplex PCR. From the authors' description of their analysis: Within the assay, amplification of reference gene primers was used to estimate how many nucleated cells each sample contained. To quantify the absolute abundance of each unique TCRbeta CDR3 rearrangement, sequence reads were collapsed and filtered. Productive Simpson clonality was computed per sample as the square root of Simpson's diversity index over productive rearrangements. Held by TCRdb, this immuneACCESS table contains in-frame sequences only and omits some clones. Under half of the omission traces to an unresolved V gene where checked; the cause of the rest is unknown. V, J and clone size reflect that table, while D and trimming were determined from the DNA. For this sample there are roughly 250,000 clones; roughly 84% appear just once. The top ten clonotypes cover approximately 15% of the sample.

To note about this clone: It has no known antigen specificity. Base qualities are not provided; no much larger clone lies one nucleotide away.

One collaborating source in Seattle enrolled patients during active infection and followed them longitudinally through the course of disease. Whole blood was collected in K2EDTA tubes by collaborating institutions according to the institutions' own protocols. Collaborator samples were shipped for TCRbeta analysis as frozen whole blood, isolated PBMCs, or DNA extracted from either sample type. Beyond this particular receptor, the publication reports: The amount of clinical and demographic metadata varied by source and participant and was provided uncurated.

The CDR3, from cysteine to phenylalanine, totals 13 residues. Only the CDR3 region is kept as DNA, spanning 39 bases read in frame from base 1. V was cut back by 1 base and J by 2 bases, leaving a gap of 6 bases between them. Based on the germline V gene, the CDR1 and CDR2 sequences are SGHDT and YYEEEE. The chain is made from TRBV5-6 and TRBJ1-2; the D gene lacks a confident call. Sequences were obtained from peripheral blood. This TCR was recovered from a person aged 70 to 79 with COVID-19, enrolled during active disease. The DNA sequence is given as TGTGCCAGCAGCTTGATACAGAACTATGGCTACACCTTC. Its protein product is CASSLIQNYGYTF.